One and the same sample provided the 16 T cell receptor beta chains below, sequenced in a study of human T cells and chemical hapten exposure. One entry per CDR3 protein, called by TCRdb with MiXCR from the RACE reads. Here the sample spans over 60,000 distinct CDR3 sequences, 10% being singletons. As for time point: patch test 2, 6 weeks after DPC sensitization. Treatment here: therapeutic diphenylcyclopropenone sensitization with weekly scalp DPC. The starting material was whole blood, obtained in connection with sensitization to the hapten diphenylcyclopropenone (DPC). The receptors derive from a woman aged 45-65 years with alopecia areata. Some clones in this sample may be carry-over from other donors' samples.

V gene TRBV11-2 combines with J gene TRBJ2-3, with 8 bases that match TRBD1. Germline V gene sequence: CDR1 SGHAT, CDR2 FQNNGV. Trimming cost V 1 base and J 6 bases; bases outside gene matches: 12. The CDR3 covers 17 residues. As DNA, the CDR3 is TGTGCCAGCAGCTTAGGTAGGGACAGGAGCCCGGAGGATACGCAGTATTTT. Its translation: CASSLGRDRSPEDTQYF.

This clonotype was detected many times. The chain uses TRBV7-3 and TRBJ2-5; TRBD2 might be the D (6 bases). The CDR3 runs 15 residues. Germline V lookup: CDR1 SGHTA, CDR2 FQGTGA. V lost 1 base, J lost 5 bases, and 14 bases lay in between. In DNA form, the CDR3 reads TGTGCCAGCAGCTTAAGCCCCGGGAGTGAGGAGACCCAGTACTTC. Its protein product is CASSLSPGSEETQYF.

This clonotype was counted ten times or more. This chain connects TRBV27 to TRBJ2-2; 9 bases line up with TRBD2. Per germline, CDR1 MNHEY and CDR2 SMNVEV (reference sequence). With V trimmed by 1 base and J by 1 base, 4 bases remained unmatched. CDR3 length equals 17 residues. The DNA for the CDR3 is TGTGCCAGCAGTTTATTTCGACTAGCGGTGAACACCGGGGAGCTGTTTTTT. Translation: CASSLFRLAVNTGELFF.

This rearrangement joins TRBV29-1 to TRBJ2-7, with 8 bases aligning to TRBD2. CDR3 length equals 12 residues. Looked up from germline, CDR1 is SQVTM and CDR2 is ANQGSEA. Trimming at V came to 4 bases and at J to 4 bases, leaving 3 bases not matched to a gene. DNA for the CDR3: TGCAGCGTTGTTCCTAGCGGGTACGAGCAGTACTTC. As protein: CSVVPSGYEQYF.

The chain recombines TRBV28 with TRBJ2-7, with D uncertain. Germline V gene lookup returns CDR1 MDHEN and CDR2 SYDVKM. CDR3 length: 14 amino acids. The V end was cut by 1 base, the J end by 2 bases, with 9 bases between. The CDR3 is CASSLSGKTYEQYF. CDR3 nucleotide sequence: TGTGCCAGCAGTTTATCGGGCAAGACCTACGAGCAGTACTTC.

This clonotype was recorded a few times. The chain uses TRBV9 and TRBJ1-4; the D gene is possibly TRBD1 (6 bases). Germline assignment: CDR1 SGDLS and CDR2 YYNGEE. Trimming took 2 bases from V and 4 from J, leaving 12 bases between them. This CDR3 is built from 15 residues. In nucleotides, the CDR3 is TGTGCCAGCAGCGTGGACCAGGGGATTAATGAAAAACTGTTTTTT. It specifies CASSVDQGINEKLFF.

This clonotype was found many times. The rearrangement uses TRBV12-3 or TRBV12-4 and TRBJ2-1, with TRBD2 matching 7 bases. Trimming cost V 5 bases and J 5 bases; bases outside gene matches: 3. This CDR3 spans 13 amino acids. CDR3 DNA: TGTGCCAGCAGTCGAGGACTAGACAATGAGCAGTTCTTC. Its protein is CASSRGLDNEQFF.

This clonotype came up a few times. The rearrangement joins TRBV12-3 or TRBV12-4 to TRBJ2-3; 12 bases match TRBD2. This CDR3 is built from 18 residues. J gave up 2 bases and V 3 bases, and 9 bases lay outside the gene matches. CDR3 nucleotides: TGTGCCAGCAGTTTTCGGACTAGCGGGATCCGTGACACAGATACGCAGTATTTT. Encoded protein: CASSFRTSGIRDTDTQYF.

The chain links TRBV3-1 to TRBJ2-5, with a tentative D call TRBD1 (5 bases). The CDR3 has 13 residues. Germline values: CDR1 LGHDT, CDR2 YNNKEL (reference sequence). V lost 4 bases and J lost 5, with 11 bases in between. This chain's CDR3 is CASSPPQGETQYF. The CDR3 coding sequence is TGTGCCAGCAGCCCCCCCCAGGGCGAGACCCAGTACTTC.

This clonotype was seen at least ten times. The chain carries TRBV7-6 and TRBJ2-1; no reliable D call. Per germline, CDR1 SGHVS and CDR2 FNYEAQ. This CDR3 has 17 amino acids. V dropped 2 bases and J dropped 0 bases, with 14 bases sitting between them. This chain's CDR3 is CASSLPLMGSSYNEQFF. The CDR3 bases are TGTGCCAGCAGCTTACCCCTCATGGGGTCCTCCTACAATGAGCAGTTCTTC.

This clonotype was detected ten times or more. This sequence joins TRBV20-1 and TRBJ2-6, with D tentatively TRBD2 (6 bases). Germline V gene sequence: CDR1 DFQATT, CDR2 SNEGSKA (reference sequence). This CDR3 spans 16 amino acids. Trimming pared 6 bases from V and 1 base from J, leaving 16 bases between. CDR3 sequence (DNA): TGCAGTGCCATCAGTCCGGGGGTTTCTGGGGCCAACGTCCTGACTTTC. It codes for CSAISPGVSGANVLTF.

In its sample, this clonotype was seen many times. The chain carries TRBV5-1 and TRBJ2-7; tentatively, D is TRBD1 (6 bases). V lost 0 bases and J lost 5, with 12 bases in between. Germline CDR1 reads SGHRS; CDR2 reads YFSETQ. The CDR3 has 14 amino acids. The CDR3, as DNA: TGCGCCAGCAGCTTGGTGGCAGGGGTCCACGAGCAGTACTTC. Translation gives CASSLVAGVHEQYF. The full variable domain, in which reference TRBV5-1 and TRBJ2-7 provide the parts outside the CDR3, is KAGVTQTPRYLIKTRGQQVTLSCSPISGHRSVSWYQQTPGQGLQFLFEYFSETQRNKGNFPGRFSGRQFSNSRSEMNVSTLELGDSALYLCASSLVAGVHEQYFGPGTRLTVT.

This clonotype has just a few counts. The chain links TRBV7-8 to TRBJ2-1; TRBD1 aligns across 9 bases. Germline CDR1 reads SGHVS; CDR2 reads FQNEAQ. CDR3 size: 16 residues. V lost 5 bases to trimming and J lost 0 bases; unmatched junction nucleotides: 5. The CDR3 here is CASSRQGESSYNEQFF. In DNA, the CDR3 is TGTGCCAGCAGCAGACAGGGGGAGAGCTCCTACAATGAGCAGTTCTTC.

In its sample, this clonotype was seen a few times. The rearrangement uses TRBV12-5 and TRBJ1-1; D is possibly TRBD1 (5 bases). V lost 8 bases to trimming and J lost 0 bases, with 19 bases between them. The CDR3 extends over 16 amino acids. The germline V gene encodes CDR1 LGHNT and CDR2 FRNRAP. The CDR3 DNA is TGTGCTAGTACCCCATTCCCAGGGTTTATGAACACTGAAGCTTTCTTT. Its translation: CASTPFPGFMNTEAFF.

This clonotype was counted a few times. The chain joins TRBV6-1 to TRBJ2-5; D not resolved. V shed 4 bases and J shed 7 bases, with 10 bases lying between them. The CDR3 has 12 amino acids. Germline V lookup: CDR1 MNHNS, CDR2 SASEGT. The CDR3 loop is CASSAPSPTQYF. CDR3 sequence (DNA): TGTGCCAGCAGTGCCCCGAGCCCGACCCAGTACTTC.

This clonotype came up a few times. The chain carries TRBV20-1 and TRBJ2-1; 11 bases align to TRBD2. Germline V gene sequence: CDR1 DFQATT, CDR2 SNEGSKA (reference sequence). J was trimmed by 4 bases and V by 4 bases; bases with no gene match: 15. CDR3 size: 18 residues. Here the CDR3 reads CSATRGGSGRAIYNEQFF. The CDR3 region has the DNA TGCAGTGCTACCCGAGGGGGTAGCGGGAGGGCCATTTACAATGAGCAGTTCTTC.